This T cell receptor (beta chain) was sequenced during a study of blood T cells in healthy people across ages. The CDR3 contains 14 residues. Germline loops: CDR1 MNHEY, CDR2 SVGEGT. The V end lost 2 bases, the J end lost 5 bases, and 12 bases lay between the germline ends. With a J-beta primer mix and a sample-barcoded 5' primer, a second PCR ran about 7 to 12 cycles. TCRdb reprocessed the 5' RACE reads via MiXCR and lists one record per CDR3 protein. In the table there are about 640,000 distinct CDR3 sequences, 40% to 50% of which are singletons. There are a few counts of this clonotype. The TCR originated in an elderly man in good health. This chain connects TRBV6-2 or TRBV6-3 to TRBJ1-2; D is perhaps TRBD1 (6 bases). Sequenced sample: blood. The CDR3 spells CASSYGGPGYGYTF. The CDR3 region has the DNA TGTGCCAGCAGTTACGGGGGCCCGGGGTATGGCTACACCTTC.